These 22 T cell receptor beta chains were sequenced from one sample in a study of T cell repertoires in cytomegalovirus infection. TCRdb re-called the reads through MiXCR, storing one row per CDR3 protein. The repertoire holds hundreds of thousands of distinct CDR3 sequences, with about two fifths as singletons. No antigen has been identified for these receptors. The specimen was cultured PBMCs, collected from culture after CMV antigen stimulation. The receptors derive from a human donor in good health (CMV status not recorded). Some clones in this sample may be carry-over from other donors' samples.

The sample holds a few counts of this clonotype. This chain connects TRBV7-2 to TRBJ2-7; D may be TRBD2 (5 bases). This CDR3 is built from 14 residues. Germline V gene data show CDR1 as SGHTA and CDR2 as FQGNSA. Trimming shortened V by 1 base and J by 7 bases, and 14 bases separated the two germline ends. CDR3 sequence: CASSLVGSSGEQYF. Here the CDR3 DNA reads TGTGCCAGCAGCTTAGTGGGTAGCTCGGGGGAGCAGTACTTC. Full variable domain (remainder filled in from reference TRBV7-2 and TRBJ2-7): GAGVSQSPSNKVTEKGKDVELRCDPISGHTALYWYRQSLGQGLEFLIYFQGNSAPDKSGLPSDRFSAERTGGSVSTLTIQRTQQEDSAVYLCASSLVGSSGEQYFGPGTRLTVT.

This clonotype has ten or more counts. The V call is TRBV7-2, the J call TRBJ2-6; D gene uncertain. This CDR3 has 16 amino acids. Germline assignment: CDR1 SGHTA and CDR2 FQGNSA. V was trimmed by 0 bases and J by 0 bases, leaving 6 bases between them. This CDR3 reads CASSLASFSGANVLTF. The CDR3 DNA sequence: TGTGCCAGCAGCTTAGCTAGCTTCTCTGGGGCCAACGTCCTGACTTTC.

Note on this clonotype: The junction does not match germline at one end; this may be a read error. The V and J genes are TRBV4-1 and TRBJ2-2; 11 bases agree with TRBD1. Germline assignment: CDR1 MGHRA and CDR2 YSYEKL. CDR3 length: 17 amino acids. The CDR3 protein is CASSQRGQGANTGELFF. The CDR3 region has the DNA TGTGCCAGCAGCCAAAGGGGACAGGGGGCGAACACCGGGGAGCTGTTTTTT.

The chain uses TRBV7-2 and TRBJ2-1; D unclear. Between the trimmed V and J ends, which lost 1 base and 8 bases, there was a span of 6 bases. Germline CDR1 reads SGHTA; CDR2 reads FQGNSA. The CDR3 consists of 12 residues. CDR3 nucleotide sequence: TGTGCCAGCAGCTTAGAGTTAGATGAGCAGTTCTTC. Amino acids: CASSLELDEQFF.

The table lists this clonotype with a few counts. The V and J genes are TRBV12-3 or TRBV12-4 and TRBJ2-1; 16 nucleotides align to TRBD2. V trimming: 5 bases; J trimming: 8 bases; junction bases outside the gene matches: 6. The CDR3 has 16 amino acids. CDR3 coding DNA: TGTGCCAGCAGTAGGGGACTAGCGGGGGGGTTACATGAGCAGTTCTTC. Encoded protein: CASSRGLAGGLHEQFF.

V usage is TRBV10-3 and J usage is TRBJ2-2, with 7 positions matching TRBD2. Germline CDR1 and CDR2: ENHRY and SYGVKD. The CDR3 consists of 16 residues. The V and J ends lost 3 bases and 1 base, in that order; junction bases with no gene match: 5. CDR3 in amino acids: CAISDRGGGNTGELFF. The CDR3 DNA sequence: TGTGCCATCAGTGATCGGGGCGGGGGGAACACCGGGGAGCTGTTTTTT.

This clonotype was recorded a few times. This chain uses TRBV7-6 with TRBJ2-1; D gene unclear. Deletions cut 4 bases from V and 5 bases from J, with 24 bases between. The CDR3 extends over 18 amino acids. Germline V lookup: CDR1 SGHVS, CDR2 FNYEAQ. For the CDR3, the DNA is TGTGCCAGCAGCTCCCGAAGATTGAGCGAATATTTGGACAATGAGCAGTTCTTC. Its protein is CASSSRRLSEYLDNEQFF.

This clonotype has only a few counts. The V call is TRBV7-2, the J call TRBJ1-1; TRBD1 might be the D (5 bases). The length of the CDR3 is 15 residues. Trimming took off 3 bases at V and 2 bases at J, with 13 bases between the two ends. Germline CDR1 is SGHTA and CDR2 is FQGNSA. The CDR3, as DNA: TGTGCCAGCAGCTTCGCCGGGACGGCAAACACTGAAGCTTTCTTT. Translated, it gives CASSFAGTANTEAFF. The full variable domain, completed using reference TRBV7-2 and TRBJ1-1, is GAGVSQSPSNKVTEKGKDVELRCDPISGHTALYWYRQSLGQGLEFLIYFQGNSAPDKSGLPSDRFSAERTGGSVSTLTIQRTQQEDSAVYLCASSFAGTANTEAFFGQGTRLTVV.

This clonotype was counted only a few times. The rearrangement uses TRBV12-3 or TRBV12-4 and TRBJ1-3, with TRBD1 as a possible D gene (6 bases). The CDR3 totals 14 residues. V was cut by 4 bases and J by 2 bases, with 9 bases left in between. CDR3 residues: CASSSRTAGNTIYF. The CDR3 region has the DNA TGTGCCAGCAGTTCGAGGACAGCTGGAAACACCATATATTTT.

This clonotype has a handful of counts. The V and J genes are TRBV6-2 or TRBV6-3 and TRBJ2-2; D unresolved. Trimming left V 8 bases short and J 8 bases short, with 12 bases between. CDR3 length: 12 amino acids. CDR1 is MNHEY and CDR2 is SVGEGT in the germline V gene. CDR3 in amino acids: CASGLTRGELFF. CDR3 bases: TGTGCCAGCGGCCTGACGAGGGGGGAGCTGTTTTTT.

This clonotype has a count of ten or more. The V gene is TRBV7-2, the J gene TRBJ2-5, with D uncertain. The CDR3 totals 12 residues. The V and J ends lost 6 bases and 5 bases respectively, with 10 bases between them. From germline, CDR1 is SGHTA and CDR2 FQGNSA. In DNA form, the CDR3 reads TGTGCCAGCAGTGTAGACCTGGAGACCCAGTACTTC. Translation gives CASSVDLETQYF. The whole variable domain, filled in from reference TRBV7-2 and TRBJ2-5, reads GAGVSQSPSNKVTEKGKDVELRCDPISGHTALYWYRQSLGQGLEFLIYFQGNSAPDKSGLPSDRFSAERTGGSVSTLTIQRTQQEDSAVYLCASSVDLETQYFGPGTRLLVL.

The genes are TRBV6-2 or TRBV6-3 and TRBJ1-4; D not resolved. The CDR3 covers 15 residues. Germline assignment: CDR1 MNHEY and CDR2 SVGEGT. V shed 0 bases and J shed 5 bases, with 10 bases lying between them. The chain's CDR3 is CASSYSFSGNEKLFF. The CDR3 DNA follows: TGTGCCAGCAGTTACTCTTTTAGTGGGAATGAAAAACTGTTTTTT.

In this sample, this clonotype turned up a few times. The chain carries TRBV7-4 and TRBJ2-4; 7 bases map to TRBD2. V lost 5 bases, J lost 0 bases, and 13 bases stayed unmatched. The CDR3 totals 18 residues. The germline CDR1 and CDR2 sequences are SGHVT and SQSDAQ. Here the CDR3 reads CASSDWGRASTAKNIQYF. The CDR3 coding sequence is TGTGCCAGCAGCGATTGGGGGAGGGCCTCGACAGCCAAAAACATTCAGTACTTC.

V gene TRBV10-2 combines with J gene TRBJ1-1; D unresolved. CDR1 WSHSY and CDR2 SAAADI come from the germline V gene. CDR3 size: 12 residues. Between the trimmed V and J ends, which lost 4 bases and 5 bases, there was a span of 8 bases. This CDR3 is CASSVRRTEAFF. For the CDR3, the DNA is TGCGCCAGCAGTGTACGTCGAACTGAAGCTTTCTTT.

The chain is built from TRBV7-4 and TRBJ1-3, with no clear D. V lost 5 bases and J lost 0, with 14 bases in between. The germline V gene has CDR1 SGHVT and CDR2 SQSDAQ. The CDR3 spans 16 residues. CDR3 DNA sequence: TGTGCCAGCAGCCCCCGGACGGGGAGCTCTGGAAACACCATATATTTT. Translating gives CASSPRTGSSGNTIYF.

The V call is TRBV24-1, the J call TRBJ1-2, with D possibly TRBD1 on 5 matching bases. The CDR3 contains 12 residues. V was clipped by 4 bases and J by 8 bases, with 10 bases between them. CDR1 KGHDR and CDR2 SFDVKD come from the germline V gene. CDR3 nucleotides: TGTGCCACCAGTGAATCTCCAGGGGGCTACACCTTC. Its protein is CATSESPGGYTF.

The sample holds a few counts of this clonotype. This chain joins TRBV7-9 and TRBJ2-7; D possibly uses TRBD1 or TRBD2 (5 bases each). V was shortened by 2 bases and J by 4 bases, with 9 bases between the two germline ends. CDR3 length: 13 residues. Germline V gene lookup returns CDR1 SEHNR and CDR2 FQNEAQ (reference sequence). CDR3 sequence reads: CASSLYEGYEQYF. The CDR3, as DNA: TGTGCCAGCAGCTTATACGAGGGGTACGAGCAGTACTTC.

Comment on this clonotype: This likely comes from a read error, as the CDR3 has no conserved phenylalanine or tryptophan at its end. The chain uses TRBV12-3 or TRBV12-4 and TRBJ2-5; a possible D gene is TRBD1 (6 bases). CDR3 size: 13 residues. V shed 5 bases and J shed 4 bases, with 11 bases lying between them. The CDR3 loop reads CASSPGTLETQYL. The CDR3, as DNA: TGTGCCAGCAGTCCCGGGACACTAGAGACCCAGTACTTA.

The CDR3 nucleotides are TGTGCCAGCACCCCTTACAACAGGGGGCGTAGGGAGCTGTTTTTT. It is translated as CASTPYNRGRRELFF. The rearrangement links TRBV12-3 or TRBV12-4 to TRBJ2-2, with TRBD1 matching over 9 bases. J was trimmed by 9 bases and V by 7 bases; bases with no gene match: 12. This CDR3 has 15 residues.

This clonotype has only a few counts. The chain recombines TRBV7-6 with TRBJ2-1; D may be TRBD1 (5 bases). The ends were cut back, 5 bases at V and 7 bases at J, with 15 bases in the middle. The CDR3 loop spans 14 amino acids. Germline CDR1 and CDR2: SGHVS and FNYEAQ. CDR3 sequence (DNA): TGTGCCAGCAGCCAAAGGGGCGCTGGGAATGAGCAGTTCTTC. The encoded protein is CASSQRGAGNEQFF.

The chain links TRBV20-1 to TRBJ2-3; 10 nucleotides line up with TRBD2. Trimming at V came to 6 bases and at J to 2 bases, leaving 11 bases not matched to a gene. This CDR3 has 16 amino acids. The V gene's germline CDR1 is DFQATT and CDR2 SNEGSKA (reference sequence). Written as DNA, the CDR3 is TGCAGTGCGGAGCGGGGGGGACCTTGGCTCACAGATACGCAGTATTTT. This codes for CSAERGGPWLTDTQYF.

The genes are TRBV7-9 and TRBJ2-1; TRBD2 agrees at 10 bases. The CDR3 is made up of 15 amino acids. The germline CDR1 and CDR2 sequences are SEHNR and FQNEAQ (reference sequence). Unmatched junction bases numbered 10, after V lost 6 bases and J lost 8 bases. In DNA form, the CDR3 reads TGTGCCAGCAGTTACTGGACTAGCGGATGGGATGAGCAGTTCTTC. It specifies CASSYWTSGWDEQFF.